One and the same sample provided the 21 T cell receptor beta chains below, sequenced in a study of T cells in Graves' hyperthyroidism and ophthalmopathy. Template material for amplifying TCR beta CDR3 regions consisted of RNA transcripts. During a first-round RT-PCR of the TCR CDR3, the HTBI primer set was used. A single record per CDR3 protein comes from TCRdb applying MiXCR to the multiplex PCR reads. The sample contains some 460,000 distinct CDR3 sequences, more than 15% of which appear only once. Specimen: blood. The receptors shown here come from a woman aged 18-29 years with Graves' hyperthyroidism.

The sample holds a few counts of this clonotype. This sequence joins TRBV19 and TRBJ2-5; D is tentatively TRBD1 or TRBD2 (5 bases each). CDR1 is LNHDA, CDR2 SQIVND, per germline (reference sequence). This CDR3 spans 15 amino acids. V was cut by 9 bases and J by 5 bases, with 22 bases left in between. CDR3 amino acids: CASQPGTNQGETQYF. The CDR3 DNA follows: TGTGCCAGCCAGCCCGGGACGAACCAAGGGGAGACCCAGTACTTC.

The gene calls are TRBV6-5 and TRBJ2-1, with 8 bases aligning to TRBD1. This CDR3 region has 15 residues. The J segment lost 7 bases and the V segment lost 7 bases, leaving 12 bases of the junction unmatched. Germline lookup yields CDR1 MNHEY and CDR2 SVGAGI. CDR3 in DNA: TGTGCCAGCATTAACCGGCAGGGGGCAAGGAATGAGCAGTTCTTC. It specifies CASINRQGARNEQFF.

This clonotype was found many times. V is TRBV7-2 and J is TRBJ2-7, with no clear D. The germline V and J ends were trimmed by 0 bases and 6 bases, with 3 bases remaining between them. Germline CDR1 SGHTA, CDR2 FQGNSA. The CDR3 is 11 amino acids. The CDR3 here is CASSLAAEQYF. CDR3 nucleotide sequence: TGTGCCAGCAGCTTAGCCGCCGAGCAGTACTTC.

The CDR3 DNA reads as TGTGCCATCAGTGAAAACACAGGGGGACAAGAGACCCAGTACTTC. It translates to CAISENTGGQETQYF. The rearrangement links TRBV10-3 to TRBJ2-5; TRBD1 agrees at 8 bases. CDR1 is ENHRY, CDR2 SYGVKD, per germline. Trimming cost V 3 bases and J 2 bases; bases outside gene matches: 5. This CDR3 region has 15 residues.

This clonotype was counted many times. For the CDR3, the DNA is TGCAGTGCTAGGACACCGGGACTAGCGGCCTACAATGAGCAGTTCTTC. It specifies CSARTPGLAAYNEQFF. The chain links TRBV20-1 to TRBJ2-1; 11 bases match TRBD2. From germline, CDR1 is DFQATT and CDR2 SNEGSKA (reference sequence). The ends lost 3 bases at V and 2 bases at J; junction bases unmatched: 6. CDR3 size: 16 residues.

This clonotype was seen a few times. The chain joins TRBV5-1 to TRBJ1-4; D gene ambiguous. The CDR3 is 16 residues long. Trimming cost V 4 bases and J 0 bases, with 13 bases left between them. CDR1 and CDR2 from the germline V gene are SGHRS and YFSETQ. CDR3 loop: CASSTRTGATNEKLFF. CDR3 nucleotide sequence: TGCGCCAGCAGCACCCGGACGGGAGCAACTAATGAAAAACTGTTTTTT.

This clonotype was detected a few times. The chain joins TRBV6-1 to TRBJ1-4; D gene unclear. Germline V gene lookup returns CDR1 MNHNS and CDR2 SASEGT. The CDR3 spans 14 residues. Trimming left V 8 bases short and J 2 bases short, with 12 bases between. In nucleotides, the CDR3 is TGTGCCAGCGGGTTAATGCGGACTAATGAAAAACTGTTTTTT. This gives the protein CASGLMRTNEKLFF.

This clonotype has only a few counts. The chain recombines TRBV6-1 with TRBJ2-7; D is unclear. Trimming removed 4 bases at V and 0 bases at J, with 16 bases between. The CDR3 length is 16 residues. Germline-derived CDR1 and CDR2 are MNHNS and SASEGT. CDR3: CASSGQGRRSSYEQYF. In DNA form, the CDR3 reads TGTGCCAGCAGTGGGCAAGGACGGCGAAGCTCCTACGAGCAGTACTTC.

Many counts were recorded for this clonotype. Here the CDR3 reads CASSLTDTGELFF. The CDR3 nucleotides are TGCGCCAGCAGCTTGACAGATACCGGGGAGCTGTTTTTT. This chain uses TRBV5-1 with TRBJ2-2; D not resolved. Looked up from germline, CDR1 is SGHRS and CDR2 is YFSETQ. Trimming cost V 1 base and J 5 bases, with 6 bases left between them. The CDR3 is made up of 13 amino acids.

The V call is TRBV19, the J call TRBJ1-2; TRBD1 might be the D (5 bases). The CDR3 totals 13 residues. Germline V lookup: CDR1 LNHDA, CDR2 SQIVND (reference sequence). Trimming cost V 0 bases and J 7 bases, with 9 bases left between them. CDR3 amino acids: CASSIDLQGGYTF. The CDR3 nucleotides read TGTGCCAGTAGTATAGATCTGCAGGGTGGCTACACCTTC. Drawing the rest from reference TRBV19 and TRBJ1-2, the complete variable domain is DGGITQSPKYLFRKEGQNVTLSCEQNLNHDAMYWYRQDPGQGLRLIYYSQIVNDFQKGDIAEGYSVSREKKESFPLTVTSAQKNPTAFYLCASSIDLQGGYTFGSGTRLTVV.

The gene calls are TRBV7-9 and TRBJ1-3, with TRBD1 identical over 10 bases. CDR3 length: 21 amino acids. Trimming at V came to 6 bases and at J to 6 bases, leaving 26 bases not matched to a gene. CDR1 is SEHNR, CDR2 FQNEAQ, per germline (reference sequence). CDR3 coding DNA: TGTGCCAGCAGTCAATTTTCTGAACGGGACAGGGGCGTTTTAGGTGAAAACACCATATATTTT. Protein sequence: CASSQFSERDRGVLGENTIYF.

There are many counts of this clonotype. The chain recombines TRBV7-8 with TRBJ2-7; 7 nucleotides align to TRBD1. The CDR3 runs 15 residues. From germline, CDR1 is SGHVS and CDR2 FQNEAQ. With 0 bases clipped from V and 1 base from J, the junction kept 3 bases outside the gene matches. The CDR3 here is CASSLAPGQSYEQYF. CDR3 nucleotide sequence: TGTGCCAGCAGCTTAGCGCCGGGACAGTCCTACGAGCAGTACTTC.

This clonotype was found a few times. This chain links TRBV10-2 with TRBJ2-1; maybe TRBD2 (7 bases). Trimming took off 6 bases at V and 3 bases at J, with 15 bases between the two ends. Germline V gene sequence: CDR1 WSHSY, CDR2 SAAADI. The CDR3 contains 15 residues. In DNA, the CDR3 is TGCGCCAGCAGACAGGGCGGGGGAGTCTACAATGAGCAGTTCTTC. Translation gives CASRQGGGVYNEQFF.

This clonotype was detected a few times. The chain combines TRBV28 with TRBJ2-3; 9 bases fit TRBD2. There are 14 residues in the CDR3. Germline CDR1 MDHEN, CDR2 SYDVKM. Trimming cost V 7 bases and J 1 base; bases outside gene matches: 3. The CDR3 nucleotides read TGTGCCAGCACCGCTAGCGGGGGCACAGATACGCAGTATTTT. Translating it yields CASTASGGTDTQYF.

In its sample, this clonotype was seen many times. This rearrangement joins TRBV6-2 or TRBV6-3 to TRBJ1-4, with D uncertain. V was trimmed by 4 bases and J by 5 bases, leaving 20 bases between them. Per the germline V gene, CDR1 is MNHEY and CDR2 is SVGEGT. This CDR3 has 17 residues. The CDR3 region is CASSSIRFGAQNEKLFF. The CDR3 bases are TGTGCCAGCAGTTCTATCCGCTTCGGAGCGCAAAATGAAAAACTGTTTTTT.

The V and J genes are TRBV7-9 and TRBJ2-7; D might be TRBD1 (6 bases). Trimming removed 5 bases at V and 2 bases at J, with 13 bases between. Germline lookup yields CDR1 SEHNR and CDR2 FQNEAQ (reference sequence). This CDR3 is 14 amino acids long. The CDR3 DNA follows: TGTGCCAGCAGCCATAGACAGGTGCCCTACGAGCAGTACTTC. This codes for CASSHRQVPYEQYF.

This clonotype was seen ten or more times. V gene TRBV2 combines with J gene TRBJ1-2; 9 bases are shared with TRBD1. CDR3 length equals 14 residues. The germline V gene encodes CDR1 SNHLY and CDR2 FYNNEI. The J segment lost 2 bases and the V segment lost 6 bases, leaving 4 bases of the junction unmatched. In DNA, the CDR3 is TGTGCCAGCAGCATCGGGACAGGGAACTATGGCTACACCTTC. It yields the protein CASSIGTGNYGYTF.

A few counts support this clonotype. A junction boundary mismatches the germline segment, possibly from a read error. This chain joins TRBV7-7 and TRBJ2-2; D may be TRBD2 (6 bases). The CDR3 length is 16 residues. Germline CDR1 SSHAT, CDR2 FNYEAQ (reference sequence). The CDR3 DNA is TGTGCTAGCAGCGCTGAAGGCCTCCGGACTATAGGGTCGCTGTTTTTT. Translating it yields CASSAEGLRTIGSLFF.

The genes are TRBV27 and TRBJ2-5, with D perhaps TRBD1 (5 bases). There are 13 residues in the CDR3. Between the trimmed V and J ends, which lost 7 bases and 2 bases, there was a span of 11 bases. CDR1 MNHEY and CDR2 SMNVEV come from the germline V gene (reference sequence). CDR3 sequence reads: CASKRQLQETQYF. The CDR3 region has the DNA TGTGCCAGCAAGAGACAGCTTCAAGAGACCCAGTACTTC.

On this clonotype itself: A much larger clone differs from this one at a single base, so this may be a read error. This rearrangement joins TRBV18 to TRBJ1-2; D remains ambiguous. V was trimmed by 6 bases and J by 3 bases, leaving 11 bases between them. The CDR3 runs to 13 residues. Germline V lookup: CDR1 KGHSH, CDR2 LQKENI. The CDR3 coding sequence is TGTGCCAGCTCCGGGTCGGTTGACTATGGCTACACCTTC. Its protein product is CASSGSVDYGYTF.

The sample holds many counts of this clonotype. CDR3 loop: CSWPSGYQETQYF. The CDR3 coding sequence is TGCAGTTGGCCTAGCGGCTACCAAGAGACCCAGTACTTC. V is TRBV20-1 and J is TRBJ2-5; 7 nucleotides align to TRBD2. The V gene end was trimmed by 8 bases and the J gene end by 0 bases; junction bases not matched to a gene: 6. Germline CDR1 and CDR2: DFQATT and SNEGSKA (reference sequence). The CDR3 runs 13 residues.